This entry features one T cell receptor beta chain sequence. Which antigen it targets is not known. No qualities accompany the bases; no much larger clone lies one base away. The immunoSEQ Assay, a bias-controlled multiplex PCR, was used to amplify TCRbeta CDR3 regions from genomic DNA. The study's own analysis went as follows. The number of nucleated cells in each sample was estimated by amplification of reference gene primers within the assay. To quantify the absolute abundance of each unique TCRbeta CDR3 rearrangement, sequence reads were collapsed and filtered. Productive Simpson clonality was computed per sample as the square root of Simpson's diversity index over productive rearrangements. This immuneACCESS table, as held by TCRdb, lists in-frame sequences with V and J called but not all clones. Of the missing ones, under half trace to an unresolved V gene in checked studies; the others have no known cause. V and J calls plus clone size are reproduced from that table; the DNA served to infer D and trimming. Recorded for this sample are some 310,000 clones; about 90% of them occurred a single time. Around 0.98% of the sample is held by the ten biggest clonotypes.

These data belong to a study of blood T cell repertoires in COVID-19 (dated by TCRdb to 2020 to 2021). Regarding the study in general: Samples covering the acute and convalescent phases of COVID-19 were provided by collaborators in the United States, Italy and Spain. The material from the prospective study consisted of cDNA or gDNA derived from T cells, B-cell-depleted T cells, or PBMCs. Deeply sampled blood TCRbeta repertoires from subjects exposed to, actively infected with, or recovered from COVID-19 were included in the dataset. The repertoires were released in a freely available public database intended as a resource for research on the immune response to SARS-CoV-2. Samples came from the ongoing ImmuneRACE study (first 160 participants) plus 1,254 subjects from 6 global collaborators. The sample metadata nearly always contained a de-identified subject ID, COVID-19 status, age in years and sex. HLA class I and class II types, where available, came from metadata supplied by the sample provider rather than from assay-based typing. Results the study describes overall, beyond this receptor: Clinical and demographic metadata were provided uncurated, with the amount varying by source and participant.

One collaborating source in Seattle enrolled patients while the patients were actively infected and followed the patients over time throughout the course of disease. Each collaborating institution followed its own protocols to collect whole blood in K2EDTA tubes. For TCRbeta analysis, collaborators shipped samples in one of three forms: frozen whole blood, isolated PBMCs, or DNA extracted from either of those sample types. The sequenced sample was peripheral blood. This clonotype was obtained from a woman in her thirties or forties with COVID-19, enrolled during active disease.

CDR3 sequence: CASSDQGSQPQHF. The DNA sequence follows: TGTGCCAGTAGTGATCAGGGTAGTCAGCCCCAGCATTTT. The receptor chain draws on TRBV19 and TRBJ1-5, with a weak D call of TRBD1 (5 bases match). Reading the germline V gene (reference sequence) gives CDR1 LNHDA and CDR2 SQIVND. Trimming takes 5 bases from V and 6 bases from J, and the germline ends sit 11 bases apart. The CDR3 measures 13 amino acids from cysteine to phenylalanine. Just CDR3 DNA is preserved here, 39 bases in frame from base 1.